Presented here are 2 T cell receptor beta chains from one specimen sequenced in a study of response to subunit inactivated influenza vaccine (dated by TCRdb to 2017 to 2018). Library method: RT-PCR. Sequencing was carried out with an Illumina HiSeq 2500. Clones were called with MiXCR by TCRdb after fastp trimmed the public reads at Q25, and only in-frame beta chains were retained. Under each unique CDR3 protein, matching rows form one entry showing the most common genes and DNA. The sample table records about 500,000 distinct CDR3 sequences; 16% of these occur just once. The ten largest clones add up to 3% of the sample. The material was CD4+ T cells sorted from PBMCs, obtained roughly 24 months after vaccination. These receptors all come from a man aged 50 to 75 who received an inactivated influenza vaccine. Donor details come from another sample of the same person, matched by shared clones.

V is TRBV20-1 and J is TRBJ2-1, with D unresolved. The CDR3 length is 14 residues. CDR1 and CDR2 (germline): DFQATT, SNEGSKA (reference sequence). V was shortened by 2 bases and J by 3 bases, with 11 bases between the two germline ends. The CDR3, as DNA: TGCAGTGCTAGATTCGCAATTGGCTACAATGAGCAGTTCTTC. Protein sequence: CSARFAIGYNEQFF.

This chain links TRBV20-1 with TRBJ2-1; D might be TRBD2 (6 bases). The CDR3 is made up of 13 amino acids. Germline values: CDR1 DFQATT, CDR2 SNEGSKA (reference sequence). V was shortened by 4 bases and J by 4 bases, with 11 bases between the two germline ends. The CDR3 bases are TGCAGTGCTACGGGACTCCGGTACAATGAGCAGTTCTTC. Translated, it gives CSATGLRYNEQFF.